This entry lists 20 T cell receptor beta chains sequenced from one sample in a study of shared clonotypes between healthy human individuals. TCRdb keeps only in-frame clones here, not all; method: immunoSEQ multiplex PCR. The table shows some 740,000 clones, with roughly 92% occurring only once. CD45RO-negative, CCR7-selected cells formed the naive CD8 fraction, which excluded terminally differentiated effector memory CD45RA+ cells. Specimen: naive CD8+ T cells sorted from blood. These receptor sequences come from a man aged 25-40 years in good health.

The CDR3 loop is CATSHAGHYEQYF. Written as DNA, the CDR3 is TGTGCCACCAGCCACGCAGGCCACTACGAGCAGTACTTC. The V gene is TRBV15, the J gene TRBJ2-7; D not resolved. V was cut by 5 bases and J by 3 bases, with 11 bases left in between. Germline-derived CDR1 and CDR2 are LNHNV and YYDKDF (reference sequence). CDR3 size: 13 residues.

This chain uses TRBV4-3 with TRBJ2-7, with D possibly being TRBD2 (6 bases). The CDR3 has 22 amino acids. Trimming pared 1 base from V and 3 bases from J, leaving 34 bases between. Germline loops: CDR1 LGHNA, CDR2 YSLEER. In nucleotides, the CDR3 is TGCGCCAGCAGCCAAGGCCTGGGGTTCGGGGACTGGGGAGAAAAACTCCTCTACGAGCAGTACTTC. It is translated as CASSQGLGFGDWGEKLLYEQYF.

J is TRBJ2-1 and V is TRBV7-2; 9 positions agree with TRBD2. After removal of 6 bases from V and 2 bases from J, the junction contained 5 bases not matched to a gene. Germline V gene data show CDR1 as SGHTA and CDR2 as FQGNSA. The CDR3 totals 15 residues. DNA for the CDR3: TGTGCCAGCAGGTTTAGCGGGAGCACCTACAATGAGCAGTTCTTC. It specifies CASRFSGSTYNEQFF.

The chain is built from TRBV7-6 and TRBJ2-7; D is ambiguous. The length of the CDR3 is 14 residues. Trimming took off 5 bases at V and 2 bases at J, with 13 bases between the two ends. Germline lookup yields CDR1 SGHVS and CDR2 FNYEAQ. CDR3 protein: CASSPVGLAYEQYF. DNA for the CDR3: TGTGCCAGCAGCCCCGTAGGTCTAGCCTACGAGCAGTACTTC.

The chain links TRBV27 to TRBJ2-1; TRBD2 matches at 13 bases. The length of the CDR3 is 20 residues. Germline V gene sequence: CDR1 MNHEY, CDR2 SMNVEV (reference sequence). V shed 7 bases, J shed 0 bases, and the junction held 15 bases outside the gene matches. The CDR3 is CASNWGWTSGSQSSYNEQFF. Here the CDR3 DNA reads TGTGCCAGCAATTGGGGATGGACTAGCGGGAGTCAGAGCTCCTACAATGAGCAGTTCTTC.

This clone appeared a single time. J is TRBJ2-7 and V is TRBV4-1, with D tentatively TRBD1 or TRBD2 (5 bases each). Germline CDR1 is MGHRA and CDR2 is YSYEKL. The CDR3 contains 17 residues. V lost 2 bases and J 1 base, leaving 18 bases between the germline ends. The CDR3 protein is CASSQLPPGRTSYEQYF. In DNA form, the CDR3 reads TGCGCCAGCAGCCAACTACCACCGGGACGTACTTCCTACGAGCAGTACTTC.

This clone came up a few times. This chain connects TRBV6-1 to TRBJ1-1, with 7 bases fitting TRBD1. Germline CDR1 reads MNHNS; CDR2 reads SASEGT. The ends lost 5 bases at V and 1 base at J; junction bases unmatched: 7. CDR3 length: 15 amino acids. CDR3 nucleotide sequence: TGTGCCAGCAGTTCGATCGGACAGGAGAACACTGAAGCTTTCTTT. This translates into CASSSIGQENTEAFF.

The chain combines TRBV7-6 with TRBJ2-7, with D perhaps given as TRBD1 or TRBD2 (5 bases each). The CDR3 runs 16 residues. V was cut by 0 bases and J by 0 bases, with 12 bases left in between. The germline CDR1 and CDR2 sequences are SGHVS and FNYEAQ. CDR3 residues: CASSLAAGTLSYEQYF. The CDR3 DNA is TGTGCCAGCAGCTTAGCGGCAGGGACCCTCTCCTACGAGCAGTACTTC.

The V and J genes are TRBV7-9 and TRBJ2-4, with 7 bases identical to TRBD2. The germline V gene has CDR1 SEHNR and CDR2 FQNEAQ (reference sequence). There are 12 residues in the CDR3. Trimming at V came to 1 base and at J to 15 bases, leaving 6 bases not matched to a gene. CDR3 DNA: TGTGCCAGCAGCTTAGGAACGGGAGGACGGTACTTC. This gives the protein CASSLGTGGRYF.

This chain uses TRBV7-9 with TRBJ1-2, with TRBD1 matching 10 bases. Looked up from germline, CDR1 is SEHNR and CDR2 is FQNEAQ (reference sequence). V lost 2 bases and J lost 7; bases outside the gene matches: 10. CDR3 size: 16 residues. The chain's CDR3 is CASSLSVTGGAGGYTF. In DNA, the CDR3 is TGTGCCAGCAGCTTAAGCGTGACAGGGGGCGCCGGTGGCTACACCTTC.

This chain joins TRBV18 and TRBJ2-1, with 10 bases matching TRBD1. Trimming took 0 bases from V and 5 from J; bases not matched to a gene: 4. The CDR3 is made up of 16 amino acids. In germline, CDR1 is KGHSH, CDR2 LQKENI. The CDR3 spells CASSPPGTGVHNEQFF. CDR3 in DNA: TGTGCCAGCTCACCACCCGGGACAGGGGTGCACAATGAGCAGTTCTTC.

The V gene is TRBV6-1, the J gene TRBJ2-3, with 13 bases aligning to TRBD2. The germline V gene has CDR1 MNHNS and CDR2 SASEGT. This CDR3 has 15 residues. V trimming: 5 bases; J trimming: 8 bases; junction bases outside the gene matches: 7. CDR3 nucleotides: TGTGCCAGCAGTCCCGGACTAGCGGGAGTCGGTACGCAGTATTTT. This translates into CASSPGLAGVGTQYF.

The chain employs TRBV27 and TRBJ1-5, with D perhaps TRBD1 (6 bases). This CDR3 contains 16 residues. The V gene lost 6 bases and the J gene lost 1 base, with 16 bases spanning the gap. Germline V gene sequence: CDR1 MNHEY, CDR2 SMNVEV (reference sequence). In nucleotides, the CDR3 is TGTGCCAGCAGCTCACACAGGGTCGGGAGCAATCAGCCCCAGCATTTT. This gives the protein CASSSHRVGSNQPQHF.

Here the CDR3 reads CASRPGTGGTGELFF. The CDR3 region has the DNA TGTGCCAGCAGACCCGGGACAGGGGGCACCGGGGAGCTGTTTTTT. The chain has TRBV6-6 and TRBJ2-2; 11 bases are shared with TRBD1. The CDR3 totals 15 residues. V shed 6 bases, J shed 4 bases, and the junction held 4 bases outside the gene matches. Germline CDR1 MNHNY, CDR2 SVGAGI (reference sequence).

The V and J genes are TRBV19 and TRBJ2-7; D possibly corresponds to TRBD1 (6 bases). V shed 6 bases and J shed 3 bases, with 12 bases lying between them. This CDR3 has 13 residues. Looked up from germline, CDR1 is LNHDA and CDR2 is SQIVND (reference sequence). In nucleotides, the CDR3 is TGTGCCAGTAGCCACAGGGATGGCTACGAGCAGTACTTC. Its protein is CASSHRDGYEQYF.

The chain has TRBV6-1 and TRBJ1-4; possibly TRBD1 for D (5 bases). Germline V CDR1 and CDR2: MNHNS, SASEGT. This CDR3 has 15 amino acids. With 3 bases removed from V and 4 bases from J, the gap between germline ends came to 12 bases. CDR3 coding DNA: TGTGCCAGCAGTGAGCTCGGGACGAATAATGAAAAACTGTTTTTT. Protein product: CASSELGTNNEKLFF.

This clone was seen only a few times. This rearrangement joins TRBV29-1 to TRBJ1-1; D is ambiguous. CDR1 and CDR2 from the germline V gene are SQVTM and ANQGSEA. Trimming removed 6 bases from V and 5 bases from J, with 10 bases in between. The CDR3 loop spans 11 amino acids. CDR3 DNA sequence: TGCAGCGTCCTGGGAGGGACTGAAGCTTTCTTT. Translation: CSVLGGTEAFF.

This clone has a handful of counts. The chain recombines TRBV2 with TRBJ1-4; D is unresolved. Trimming cost V 3 bases and J 8 bases, with 13 bases left between them. Germline assignment: CDR1 SNHLY and CDR2 FYNNEI. The CDR3 is 14 amino acids. The CDR3 DNA reads as TGTGCCAGCAGTGACGGTCAGGCGAGGGAAAAACTGTTTTTT. This sequence encodes CASSDGQAREKLFF.

V gene TRBV7-9 combines with J gene TRBJ2-1; TRBD2 matches 13 bases. Trimming cost V 5 bases and J 9 bases; bases outside gene matches: 10. Germline CDR1 is SEHNR and CDR2 is FQNEAQ (reference sequence). The CDR3 spans 16 residues. The CDR3 is CASSLQTGLAGIEQFF. In DNA, the CDR3 is TGTGCCAGCAGCCTCCAAACGGGACTAGCGGGGATTGAGCAGTTCTTC.

The V and J genes are TRBV29-1 and TRBJ2-1; D is tentatively TRBD1 or TRBD2 (5 bases each). CDR3 length: 13 residues. V was trimmed by 1 base and J by 4 bases, leaving 8 bases between them. CDR1 and CDR2 from the germline V gene are SQVTM and ANQGSEA. CDR3 loop: CSVEAGQYNEQFF. The CDR3 nucleotides read TGCAGCGTTGAAGCGGGGCAGTACAATGAGCAGTTCTTC.